This T cell receptor beta chain was documented in a study of radiotherapy plus CTLA-4 blockade in lung cancer. Study-level background: An objective response was seen in about 18% of patients, and disease control in around 31%. General study results and limits: The study found tumor-derived TCR clones expanded in blood after radiotherapy plus ipilimumab.

Germline V gene sequence: CDR1 SGHRS, CDR2 YFSETQ. V was pared by 4 bases and J by 9 bases, with 9 bases of the junction left unmatched. CDR3 length equals 13 residues. Receiving focal radiation plus CTLA-4 blockade with ipilimumab were patients who had chemo-refractory metastatic non-small-cell lung cancer. TCRdb's copy holds only in-frame clones and misses some; the assay was immunoSEQ multiplex PCR. Of 85,000 to 130,000 clones detected, roughly 84% appear once; the ten largest clones hold around 2%. This clone was detected only a few times. What it binds is not known. This specimen was peripheral blood, taken from a patient treated with radiotherapy plus ipilimumab. The sequence was collected from a human donor with non-small cell lung cancer that progressed on radiotherapy plus ipilimumab. Some clones in this sample may be carry-over from other donors' samples. The chain has TRBV5-1 and TRBJ2-7; 8 bases are shared with TRBD2. CDR3 protein: CASSREGVDGQYF. The DNA for the CDR3 is TGCGCCAGCAGCCGGGAGGGAGTCGACGGGCAGTACTTC.